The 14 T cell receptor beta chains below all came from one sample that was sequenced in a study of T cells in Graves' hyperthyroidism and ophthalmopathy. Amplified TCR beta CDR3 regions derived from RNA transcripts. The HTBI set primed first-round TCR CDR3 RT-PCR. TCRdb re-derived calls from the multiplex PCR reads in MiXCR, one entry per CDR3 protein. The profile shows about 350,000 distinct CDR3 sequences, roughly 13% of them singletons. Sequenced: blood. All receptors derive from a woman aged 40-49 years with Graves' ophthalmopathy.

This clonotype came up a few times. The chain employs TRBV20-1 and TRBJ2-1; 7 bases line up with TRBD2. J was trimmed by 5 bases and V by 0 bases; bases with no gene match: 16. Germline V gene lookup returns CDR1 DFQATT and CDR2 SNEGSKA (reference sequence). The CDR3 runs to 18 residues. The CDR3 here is CSARDNDRLAPLHNEQFF. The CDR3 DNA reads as TGCAGTGCTAGAGATAACGACCGACTAGCCCCTCTCCACAATGAGCAGTTCTTC.

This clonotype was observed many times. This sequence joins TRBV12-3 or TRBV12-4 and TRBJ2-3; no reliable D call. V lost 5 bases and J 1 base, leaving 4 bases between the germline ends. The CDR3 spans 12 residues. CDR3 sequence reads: CASSVGTDTQYF. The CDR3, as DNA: TGTGCCAGCAGTGTAGGCACAGATACGCAGTATTTT.

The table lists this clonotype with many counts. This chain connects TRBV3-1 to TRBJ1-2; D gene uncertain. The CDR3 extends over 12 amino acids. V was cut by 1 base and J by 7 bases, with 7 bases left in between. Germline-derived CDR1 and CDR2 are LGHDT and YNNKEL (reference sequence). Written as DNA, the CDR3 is TGTGCCAGCAGCCAAGCAGGATTTGGCTACACCTTC. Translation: CASSQAGFGYTF.

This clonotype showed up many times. DNA of the CDR3: TGTGCCAGCAGCTTGGGAGCGCACCAGTACTTC. Its protein product is CASSLGAHQYF. The rearrangement links TRBV5-6 to TRBJ2-5; D gene ambiguous. Trimming pared 0 bases from V and 10 bases from J, leaving 7 bases between. Germline V lookup: CDR1 SGHDT, CDR2 YYEEEE. CDR3 length: 11 residues. The variable domain in full, with the rest retrieved from reference TRBV5-6 and TRBJ2-5, is DAGVTQSPTHLIKTRGQQVTLRCSPKSGHDTVSWYQQALGQGPQFIFQYYEEEERQRGNFPDRFSGHQFPNYSSELNVNALLLGDSALYLCASSLGAHQYFGPGTRLLVL.

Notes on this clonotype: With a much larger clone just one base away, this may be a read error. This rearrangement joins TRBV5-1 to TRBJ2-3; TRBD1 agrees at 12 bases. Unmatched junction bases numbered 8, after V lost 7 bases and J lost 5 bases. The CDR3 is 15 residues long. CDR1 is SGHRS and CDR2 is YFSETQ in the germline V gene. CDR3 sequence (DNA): TGCGCCAGCGGCGGGGGACAGGGGGCTGGAGATACGCAGTATTTT. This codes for CASGGGQGAGDTQYF.

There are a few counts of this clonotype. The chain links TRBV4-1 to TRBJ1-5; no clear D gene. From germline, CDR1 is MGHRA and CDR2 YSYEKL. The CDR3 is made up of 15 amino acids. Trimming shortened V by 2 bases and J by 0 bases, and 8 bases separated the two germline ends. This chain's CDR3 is CASSQKQNSNQPQHF. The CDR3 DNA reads TGCGCCAGCAGCCAAAAACAGAATAGCAATCAGCCCCAGCATTTT.

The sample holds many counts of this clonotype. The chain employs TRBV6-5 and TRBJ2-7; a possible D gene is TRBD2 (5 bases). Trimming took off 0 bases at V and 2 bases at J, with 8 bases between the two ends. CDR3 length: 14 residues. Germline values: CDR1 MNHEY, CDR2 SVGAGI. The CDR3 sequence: CASSYSRAAYEQYF. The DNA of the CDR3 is TGTGCCAGCAGTTACTCGAGGGCCGCCTACGAGCAGTACTTC.

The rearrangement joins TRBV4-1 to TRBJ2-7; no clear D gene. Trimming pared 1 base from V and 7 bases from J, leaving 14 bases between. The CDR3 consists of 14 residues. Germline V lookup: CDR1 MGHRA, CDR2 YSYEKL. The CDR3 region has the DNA TGCGCCAGCAGCCAAGGGACCCGGGTCGGTGAGCAGTACTTC. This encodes CASSQGTRVGEQYF.

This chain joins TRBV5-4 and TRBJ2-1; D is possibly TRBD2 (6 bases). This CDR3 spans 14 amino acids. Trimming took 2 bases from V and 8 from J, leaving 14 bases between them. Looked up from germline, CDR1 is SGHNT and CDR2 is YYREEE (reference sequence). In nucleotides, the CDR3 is TGTGCCAGCAGCTTCGCGACTAGACCCCATGAGCAGTTCTTC. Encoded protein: CASSFATRPHEQFF.

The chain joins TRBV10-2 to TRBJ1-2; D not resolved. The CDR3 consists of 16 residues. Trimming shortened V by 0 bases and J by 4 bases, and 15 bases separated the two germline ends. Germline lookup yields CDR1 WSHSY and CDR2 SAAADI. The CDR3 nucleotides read TGCGCCAGCAGTGAGTCGCGTAGGGATAAACTCTATGGCTACACCTTC. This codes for CASSESRRDKLYGYTF.

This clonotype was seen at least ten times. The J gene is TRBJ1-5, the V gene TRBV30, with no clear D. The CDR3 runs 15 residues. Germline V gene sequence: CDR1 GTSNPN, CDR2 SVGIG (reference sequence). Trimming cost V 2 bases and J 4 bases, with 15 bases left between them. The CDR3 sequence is CAWSKVSLRNQPQHF. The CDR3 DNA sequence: TGTGCCTGGAGTAAGGTTAGTCTTCGGAATCAGCCCCAGCATTTT. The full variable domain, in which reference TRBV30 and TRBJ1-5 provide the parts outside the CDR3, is SQTIHQWPATLVQPVGSPLSLECTVEGTSNPNLYWYRQAAGRGLQLLFYSVGIGQISSEVPQNLSASRPQDRQFILSSKKLLLSDSGFYLCAWSKVSLRNQPQHFGDGTRLSIL.

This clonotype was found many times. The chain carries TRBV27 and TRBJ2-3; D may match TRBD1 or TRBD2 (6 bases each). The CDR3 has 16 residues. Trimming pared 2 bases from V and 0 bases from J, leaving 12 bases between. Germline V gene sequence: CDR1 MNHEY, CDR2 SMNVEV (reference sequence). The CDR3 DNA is TGTGCCAGCAGTTTAGGGTTAGGGGGGAGCACAGATACGCAGTATTTT. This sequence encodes CASSLGLGGSTDTQYF.

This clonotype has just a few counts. The chain's CDR3 is CAWSIGFVSGYTF. The CDR3 bases are TGTGCCTGGAGTATTGGGTTCGTTAGTGGCTACACCTTC. The chain combines TRBV30 with TRBJ1-2; D is unresolved. Germline loops: CDR1 GTSNPN, CDR2 SVGIG (reference sequence). V was cut by 2 bases and J by 7 bases, with 14 bases left in between. CDR3 length equals 13 residues.

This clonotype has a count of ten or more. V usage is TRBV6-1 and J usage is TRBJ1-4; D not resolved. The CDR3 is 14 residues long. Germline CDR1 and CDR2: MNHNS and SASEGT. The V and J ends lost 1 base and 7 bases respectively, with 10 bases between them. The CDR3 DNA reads TGTGCCAGCAGTGAAGGGATTGGAGTTGAAAAACTGTTTTTT. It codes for CASSEGIGVEKLFF.